The present entry profiles one T cell receptor beta chain with its context. Its specificity is unknown. The data derive from a study of cytomegalovirus exposure and HLA in healthy donors. The study, taken as a whole, reports: Most TCR sequences showed up rarely, but some public TCRs showed up in many donors. The study assumed roughly uniform donor sequencing depth for presence/absence analyses.

The PCR had 60 Vbeta and 13 Jbeta primers. Sequencing was performed with immunoSEQ multiplex PCR; in TCRdb, only in-frame clones are kept and a portion is missing. This listing includes roughly 120,000 clones. This CDR3 spans 18 amino acids. Trimming at V came to 5 bases and at J to 3 bases, leaving 8 bases not matched to a gene. Per the germline V gene, CDR1 is LNHDA and CDR2 is SQIVND (reference sequence). The sample comprised PBMCs. This rearrangement joins TRBV19 to TRBJ2-2; 14 bases match TRBD2. The sequence was collected from a man aged 18 to 30 in good health and CMV-seronegative. CDR3 in amino acids: CASSQGLAGATYTGELFF. The DNA of the CDR3 is TGTGCCAGTAGTCAGGGACTAGCGGGAGCAACCTACACCGGGGAGCTGTTTTTT.